The 14 T cell receptor beta chains given below trace back to one sample, sequenced in a study of vaccination and CD4 T cells after COVID-19 (dated by TCRdb to between 2021 and 2024). According to the study, the label for this sample's treatment or condition signals: roughly ten-day PBMC culture with coronavirus spike peptide pools or control peptides (ViraFEST assay). CD4+ T cells from unexposed donors were collected before the COVID-19 pandemic (2011-2018). The library came from PCR. Sequencing used an Illumina iSeq 100. DNA from cultured CD4+ T cells underwent TCR sequencing with the Oncomine TCR Beta short-read assay at the Johns Hopkins FTIC core. TCRdb reanalyzed the raw reads on its own, using fastp at Q25 for trimming and MiXCR for clone calling, and kept in-frame beta chains. Each CDR3 protein appears once, grouped with its most common genes and DNA. The sample yields around 7,000 distinct CDR3 sequences; 45% to 55% were counted once. 20% to 25% of the sample is taken by the ten largest.

These receptors are not linked to any known antigen. Sample: CD4+ T cells from blood, cultured in vitro. The receptors shown here come from a human donor in good health.

The chain employs TRBV19 and TRBJ1-6; D is possibly TRBD1 (5 bases). Germline values: CDR1 LNHDA, CDR2 SQIVND (reference sequence). CDR3 length equals 16 residues. The V and J ends lost 7 bases and 3 bases respectively, with 16 bases between them. The CDR3 sequence: CASKKGYSYYNSPLHF. Here the CDR3 DNA reads TGTGCCAGTAAAAAGGGGTACAGTTACTATAATTCACCCCTCCACTTT.

The chain joins TRBV6-4 to TRBJ2-3; D is possibly TRBD1 (6 bases). The V gene's germline CDR1 is MRHNA and CDR2 SNTAGT. The CDR3 consists of 14 residues. The ends were cut back, 6 bases at V and 2 bases at J, with 12 bases in the middle. CDR3 nucleotide sequence: TGTGCCAGCAGAAGAGGGGGAGACACAGATACGCAGTATTTT. Translated, it gives CASRRGGDTDTQYF.

Only a few counts were recorded for this clonotype. The chain recombines TRBV10-3 with TRBJ2-3; 8 bases align to TRBD2. J lost 0 bases, V lost 7 bases, and 3 bases had no gene match. This CDR3 comprises 14 residues. CDR1 ENHRY and CDR2 SYGVKD come from the germline V gene. The CDR3 loop is CAITRTSSTDTQYF. CDR3 nucleotide sequence: TGTGCCATCACCAGGACTAGCAGCACAGATACGCAGTATTTT.

The gene calls are TRBV6-4 and TRBJ1-2; D gene ambiguous. V was clipped by 9 bases and J by 8 bases, with 16 bases between them. The CDR3 is made up of 12 amino acids. Germline assignment: CDR1 MRHNA and CDR2 SNTAGT. CDR3 amino acids: CASYSRNDGYTF. CDR3 in DNA: TGTGCCAGTTATTCCCGAAATGACGGCTACACCTTC.

The rearrangement links TRBV6-1 to TRBJ1-1, with D possibly TRBD1 on 6 matching bases. V lost 5 bases and J lost 0, with 10 bases in between. The CDR3 runs 14 residues. Germline V gene sequence: CDR1 MNHNS, CDR2 SASEGT. The CDR3: CASSLGHLNTEAFF. The CDR3 DNA reads as TGTGCCAGCAGTCTGGGACACCTGAACACTGAAGCTTTCTTT.

This sequence joins TRBV6-1 and TRBJ1-5; D remains ambiguous. This CDR3 comprises 15 residues. Germline CDR1 MNHNS, CDR2 SASEGT. V was clipped by 0 bases and J by 3 bases, with 9 bases between them. Here the CDR3 DNA reads TGTGCCAGCAGTGAAGCGAGCAGACCCAATCAGCCCCAGCATTTT. Protein sequence: CASSEASRPNQPQHF.

This clonotype was detected only a few times. The CDR3 region has the DNA TGCAGTGCTAGAGTCGGGCAGGGCGGCACTGAAGCTTTCTTT. This encodes CSARVGQGGTEAFF. The rearrangement joins TRBV20-1 to TRBJ1-1; D perhaps matches TRBD1 (5 bases). Germline CDR1 reads DFQATT; CDR2 reads SNEGSKA (reference sequence). The CDR3 runs 14 residues. The V end lost 1 base, the J end lost 4 bases, and 13 bases lay between the germline ends.

This clonotype occurred a few times. This rearrangement joins TRBV6-5 to TRBJ1-1, with D perhaps TRBD1 (6 bases). Deletions cut 7 bases from V and 7 bases from J, with 13 bases between. This CDR3 has 12 residues. CDR1 MNHEY and CDR2 SVGAGI come from the germline V gene. CDR3 in DNA: TGTGCCAGCACTTCCTCACAGGGTGAAGCTTTCTTT. Translation gives CASTSSQGEAFF.

This chain links TRBV6-1 with TRBJ2-2, with 11 positions matching TRBD2. The CDR3 runs 16 residues. Germline V gene sequence: CDR1 MNHNS, CDR2 SASEGT. The V and J ends lost 5 bases and 4 bases, in that order; junction bases with no gene match: 6. The CDR3 reads CASSTGTSGPTGELFF. The CDR3 bases are TGTGCCAGCAGTACCGGGACTAGCGGTCCCACCGGGGAGCTGTTTTTT.

This chain joins TRBV11-2 and TRBJ2-7; no clear D. Germline V gene sequence: CDR1 SGHAT, CDR2 FQNNGV. V lost 5 bases and J lost 3, with 11 bases in between. This CDR3 region has 13 residues. The chain's CDR3 is CASSTQTVYEQYF. The CDR3 region has the DNA TGTGCCAGCAGCACCCAGACTGTCTACGAGCAGTACTTC.

The sample holds a few counts of this clonotype. The chain is built from TRBV6-5 and TRBJ2-2; D is uncertain. The germline gives CDR1 MNHEY, CDR2 SVGAGI. This CDR3 contains 15 residues. V shed 2 bases and J shed 3 bases, with 10 bases lying between them. CDR3 nucleotide sequence: TGTGCCAGCAGTTACGGCCAGCCCCACACCGGGGAGCTGTTTTTT. The encoded protein is CASSYGQPHTGELFF.

The gene calls are TRBV7-2 and TRBJ2-3; D is unresolved. There are 12 residues in the CDR3. With 4 bases removed from V and 8 bases from J, the gap between germline ends came to 10 bases. Germline assignment: CDR1 SGHTA and CDR2 FQGNSA. DNA of the CDR3: TGTGCCAGCAGCTCGGATGTCAGTACGCAGTATTTT. Encoded protein: CASSSDVSTQYF. Supplemented by reference TRBV7-2 and TRBJ2-3, the full variable domain reads GAGVSQSPSNKVTEKGKDVELRCDPISGHTALYWYRQSLGQGLEFLIYFQGNSAPDKSGLPSDRFSAERTGGSVSTLTIQRTQQEDSAVYLCASSSDVSTQYFGPGTRLTVL.

The chain joins TRBV5-1 to TRBJ1-1, with D tentatively TRBD1 (5 bases). The CDR3 runs 15 residues. Trimming stripped 4 bases from V and 6 bases from J, with 19 bases between. CDR1 is SGHRS, CDR2 YFSETQ, per germline. This CDR3 is CASSQGTGRWPEAFF. DNA of the CDR3: TGCGCCAGCAGCCAAGGTACAGGTCGTTGGCCTGAAGCTTTCTTT.

The chain has TRBV6-2 or TRBV6-3 and TRBJ1-2; perhaps TRBD1 as D (5 bases). This CDR3 has 18 amino acids. Germline-derived CDR1 and CDR2 are MNHEY and SVGEGT. Trimming cost V 0 bases and J 0 bases, with 17 bases left between them. The CDR3 region is CASSYSSRGGRSNYGYTF. The DNA for the CDR3 is TGTGCCAGCAGTTACTCATCGCGCGGGGGACGATCTAACTATGGCTACACCTTC.